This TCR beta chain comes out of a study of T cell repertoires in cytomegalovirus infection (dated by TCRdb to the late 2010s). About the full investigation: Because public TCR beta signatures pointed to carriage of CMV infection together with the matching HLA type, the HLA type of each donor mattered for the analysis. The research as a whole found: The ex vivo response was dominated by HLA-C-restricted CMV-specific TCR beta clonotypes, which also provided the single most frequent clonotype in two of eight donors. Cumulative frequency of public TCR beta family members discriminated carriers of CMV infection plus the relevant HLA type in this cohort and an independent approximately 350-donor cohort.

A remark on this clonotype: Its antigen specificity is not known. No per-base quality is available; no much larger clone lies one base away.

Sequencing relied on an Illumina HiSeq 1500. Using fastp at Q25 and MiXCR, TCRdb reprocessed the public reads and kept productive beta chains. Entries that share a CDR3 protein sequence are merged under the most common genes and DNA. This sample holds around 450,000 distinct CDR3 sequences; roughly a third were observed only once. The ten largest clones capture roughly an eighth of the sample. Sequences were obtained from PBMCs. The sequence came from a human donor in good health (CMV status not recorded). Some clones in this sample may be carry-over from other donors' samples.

The nucleotides read TGTGCCAGCAGCACTCATACCCCGGGGTACGAGCAGTACTTC. Its translation reads: CASSTHTPGYEQYF. The sequence is built from TRBV7-9 and TRBJ2-7; the D region possibly corresponds to TRBD2 (5 bases align). The CDR3 has 14 amino acids, counting the end cysteine and phenylalanine. This entry keeps only the CDR3 DNA: 42 bases, framed from base 1. The junction shows trimming of 5 bases on V and 4 bases on J, plus 15 bases between the germline ends. CDR1 and CDR2 were assigned from the germline V gene (reference sequence) as SEHNR and FQNEAQ.